Each of the 16 T cell receptor beta chains below was sequenced from the same sample in a study of blood T cells in healthy people across ages. Next came a second PCR, run for roughly 7 to 12 cycles, which used a sample-barcoded 5' primer along with a J-beta primer mix. Each CDR3 protein is one row after TCRdb ran MiXCR on the 5' RACE reads. The sample carries 600,000 or so distinct CDR3 sequences, 40% to 55% recorded once. The sequencing sample was made of blood. The receptors derive from a man of 80 years or more in good health.

This clonotype appeared a few times. This chain connects TRBV3-1 to TRBJ2-3; D remains unclear. The V end was cut by 0 bases, the J end by 0 bases, with 7 bases between. This CDR3 has 15 amino acids. Germline V lookup: CDR1 LGHDT, CDR2 YNNKEL (reference sequence). CDR3 loop: CASSQDKGSTDTQYF. CDR3 coding DNA: TGTGCCAGCAGCCAAGATAAGGGTAGCACAGATACGCAGTATTTT.

CDR3 loop: CSVEDRASSTDTQYF. The CDR3, as DNA: TGCAGCGTTGAAGATCGCGCGTCTAGCACAGATACGCAGTATTTT. The chain couples TRBV29-1 to TRBJ2-3; no clear D. V lost 0 bases, J lost 0 bases, and 10 bases lay in between. The CDR3 runs 15 residues. CDR1 is SQVTM and CDR2 is ANQGSEA in the germline V gene.

The chain recombines TRBV12-3 or TRBV12-4 with TRBJ2-5; 10 nucleotides agree with TRBD1. The J call is uncertain, as TRBJ2-7 better fits the DNA end. The CDR3 spans 14 residues. CDR3 amino acids: CASSGGQGSGEQYF. As DNA, the CDR3 is TGTGCCAGCAGTGGGGGACAGGGGTCGGGCGAGCAGTACTTC.

This clonotype turned up a few times. The chain couples TRBV5-4 to TRBJ2-7; 9 bases agree with TRBD1. CDR1 SGHNT and CDR2 YYREEE come from the germline V gene (reference sequence). The CDR3 has 15 residues. Losses at the gene ends were 4 bases for V and 6 bases for J; bases not matched to a gene: 11. As DNA, the CDR3 is TGTGCCAGCAGCCCGAGGGGACAGGGTTCTCGCGAGCAGTACTTC. Protein: CASSPRGQGSREQYF.

Points on this clonotype: Given a much more abundant clone one base away, this may be a read error. J is TRBJ2-4 and V is TRBV6-6; tentative D call: TRBD2 (6 bases). Germline values: CDR1 MNHNY, CDR2 SVGAGI (reference sequence). The ends were cut back, 5 bases at V and 3 bases at J, with 20 bases in the middle. The CDR3 loop spans 17 amino acids. The CDR3 sequence: CASSGGGGTLGKNIQYF. CDR3 DNA sequence: TGTGCCAGCAGTGGAGGTGGCGGGACGTTGGGCAAAAACATTCAGTACTTC.

The chain is built from TRBV28 and TRBJ2-5; TRBD1 is a possible D gene (5 bases). Trimming stripped 5 bases from V and 4 bases from J, with 17 bases between. The CDR3 consists of 15 residues. CDR1 is MDHEN and CDR2 is SYDVKM in the germline V gene. CDR3 nucleotides: TGTGCCAGCAGTGTACCTAGGGGTTCGGCAGAGACCCAGTACTTC. It translates to CASSVPRGSAETQYF. Looking up the rest from reference TRBV28 and TRBJ2-5 gives the full variable domain: DVKVTQSSRYLVKRTGEKVFLECVQDMDHENMFWYRQDPGLGLRLIYFSYDVKMKEKGDIPEGYSVSREKKERFSLILESASTNQTSMYLCASSVPRGSAETQYFGPGTRLLVL.

Concerning this clonotype: A much larger clonotype is one base distant, so this may be a read error. The J gene is TRBJ2-3, the V gene TRBV12-3 or TRBV12-4; the D call may be TRBD1 or TRBD2 (5 bases each). This CDR3 has 13 amino acids. V was pared by 3 bases and J by 3 bases, with 7 bases between. The CDR3 sequence is CASSFWGTDTQYF. The CDR3 nucleotides read TGTGCCAGCAGTTTTTGGGGGACAGATACGCAGTATTTT.

The chain joins TRBV12-3 or TRBV12-4 to TRBJ2-5, with 8 bases matching TRBD1. The CDR3 sequence is 11 residues long. V dropped 4 bases and J dropped 12; count of bases not matched to a gene: 4. In DNA form, the CDR3 reads TGTGCCAGCAGTTCGGACAGGGAAAAGTACTTC. Protein product: CASSSDREKYF.

This clonotype was recorded once. The chain has TRBV21-1 and TRBJ2-2. TRBV21-1 is deemed a pseudogene. The CDR3 runs to 16 residues. In nucleotides, the CDR3 is TGTGCCAGCAGCAAAGGGCGACGGTCGAACACCGGGGAGCTGTTTTTT. Translating gives CASSKGRRSNTGELFF.

The rearrangement uses TRBV11-2 and TRBJ2-2; TRBD2 matches at 8 bases. CDR1 and CDR2 from the germline V gene are SGHAT and FQNNGV. V lost 5 bases, J lost 6 bases, and 11 bases stayed unmatched. CDR3 length: 16 residues. The CDR3 is CASSAQLGRGAGELFF. The CDR3 DNA sequence: TGTGCCAGCAGCGCCCAGCTGGGGCGGGGGGCCGGGGAGCTGTTTTTT.

The chain couples TRBV12-3 or TRBV12-4 to TRBJ1-6, with unresolved D. V lost 3 bases and J lost 0, with 15 bases in between. The CDR3 extends over 18 amino acids. CDR3 nucleotide sequence: TGTGCCAGCAGTTTGAAGGCCATCACGAGCTCCTATAATTCACCCCTCCACTTT. It yields the protein CASSLKAITSSYNSPLHF.

V gene TRBV28 combines with J gene TRBJ2-7; 7 positions agree with TRBD1. The assigned J gene may be wrong: the sequence end matches TRBJ2-5 better. The CDR3 loop spans 16 amino acids. Germline V CDR1 and CDR2: MDHEN, SYDVKM. CDR3: CASSSGQNNPRGTQYF. In DNA, the CDR3 is TGTGCCAGCAGTTCGGGACAGAACAACCCCCGGGGGACCCAGTACTTC.

The chain combines TRBV29-1 with TRBJ1-5; D is undetermined. Germline V gene data show CDR1 as SQVTM and CDR2 as ANQGSEA. The CDR3 is made up of 13 amino acids. V was clipped by 4 bases and J by 3 bases, with 10 bases between them. Written as DNA, the CDR3 is TGCAGCGTTGTGGGAGGGCCCAATCAGCCCCAGCATTTT. Its translation: CSVVGGPNQPQHF.

This clonotype was found once. The rearrangement uses TRBV29-1 and TRBJ2-1; D possibly matches TRBD1 or TRBD2 (5 bases each). Germline V gene data show CDR1 as SQVTM and CDR2 as ANQGSEA. This CDR3 spans 14 amino acids. V was shortened by 3 bases and J by 4 bases, with 13 bases between the two germline ends. The CDR3 nucleotides read TGCAGCGTTGACGGGACCCCAAATTACAATGAGCAGTTCTTC. It translates to CSVDGTPNYNEQFF.

This clonotype has more than one count but fewer than ten. The gene calls are TRBV7-2 and TRBJ2-7; 10 positions agree with TRBD2. Trimming removed 2 bases from V and 4 bases from J; junction bases left unmatched: 8. CDR3 length equals 16 residues. Per germline, CDR1 SGHTA and CDR2 FQGNSA. This chain's CDR3 is CASSLNSGGAGYEQYF. The CDR3 DNA reads as TGTGCCAGCAGCTTAAACAGCGGGGGGGCCGGGTACGAGCAGTACTTC.

CDR3 DNA: TGTGCCTGGAGCGCCCTAGCGGGAGTAGGTAGCGAGCAGTACTTC. This codes for CAWSALAGVGSEQYF. This chain joins TRBV30 and TRBJ2-4; TRBD2 aligns across 10 bases. Matching the DNA end better, TRBJ2-7 makes the J call doubtful. Germline lookup yields CDR1 GTSNPN and CDR2 SVGIG (reference sequence). This CDR3 spans 15 amino acids.